This TCR beta chain was recovered during a study of a mutant IDH1 vaccine in newly diagnosed glioma (dated by TCRdb to the early 2020s). Background for the entire study: In the chemotherapy-containing groups, vaccination started alongside temozolomide cycles, whereas in patients who had radiotherapy alone it started 4-6 weeks after radiotherapy. Of the 32 patients who were treated, approximately 60% were male and approximately 38% were female, and the mean age was approximately 40 years. Prior to enrollment, patients had been given standard therapy consisting of radiotherapy alone, temozolomide alone, or radiochemotherapy with temozolomide, with the combination given to most patients. The week-35 safety follow-up took place at visit V12, and the week-47 end of study took place at visit V13. Six visits were used for peripheral blood collection: V03 (baseline), V05, V07, V10, V12 and V13. Longitudinal TCRB deep sequencing was done for 25 treated patients, wherever samples were available for exploratory analyses.

The time point label of this sample denotes: week 35, safety follow-up. Each vaccine dose was 300 ug of a 20-mer mutant IDH1 peptide in Montanide, given subcutaneously with topical imiquimod. Patients received eight vaccinations in weeks 1, 3, 5, 7, 11, 15, 19 and 23, corresponding to visits V03 through V10. All donors had newly diagnosed IDH1-mutant astrocytomas of WHO grade 3 or 4 that showed loss of nuclear ATRX. The samples were drawn from NOA16, a multicentre, single-arm, open-label phase I trial in Germany that tested a mutant IDH1 peptide vaccine in humans for the first time. Genomic DNA for TCRB sequencing was extracted from EDTA blood using the DNeasy Blood and Tissue Kit. Details on this clone: Its specific antigen is unknown. One base away there is no much larger clone; base qualities are not given.

Libraries were built with the immunoSEQ multiplex PCR assay. Following the manufacturer's protocol, the hsTCRB Kit was used to amplify rearranged TCR beta chain sequences. TCRB libraries were sequenced on an Illumina MiSeq. The original methods were these. The kit vendor's proprietary platform handled demultiplexing, trimming and gene mapping. TCRdb stores this immuneACCESS table with in-frame sequences only. Part of the clones is absent; in the studies checked, under half of the shortfall reflects unresolved V genes, and no reason is known for the rest. The V and J calls and clone size are taken from that table; D and trimming were inferred from the DNA. This sample is represented by some 60,000 clones; 80% to 90% of them were singletons. The ten largest clonotypes hold over 1.5% of the sample. CDR1 and CDR2 were assigned from the germline V gene as MRHNA and SNTAGT. From the cysteine up to the phenylalanine, the CDR3 has a length of 15 residues. CDR3 DNA is the only sequence kept; it has 45 bases, read in frame from the first base. From V the trimming removes 5 bases and from J it removes 2 bases, while the gene matches leave 6 bases of the junction unaccounted for.

Points the paper makes about the study in general: The authors stated that sample limitations prevented analyses of patient blood samples from being reproduced. PBMC samples for TCRB deep sequencing were selected based on availability. Immune responses induced by the vaccine were seen in roughly 92% of patients across multiple MHC alleles. Changes in the top peripheral T cell clonotypes picked up by TCRB sequencing did not appear to be linked to pseudoprogression.

This specimen consisted of PBMCs, obtained from a glioma patient whose treatment included an IDH1 peptide vaccine. The TCR sequence derives from a man between 35 and 55 years old with glioma. The V gene is TRBV6-4 and the J gene is TRBJ2-1; 7 middle bases align to TRBD2. CDR3 region: CASSRKREAYNEQFF. In nucleotide form, the sequence is TGTGCCAGCAGTAGAAAGCGGGAAGCCTACAATGAGCAGTTCTTC.